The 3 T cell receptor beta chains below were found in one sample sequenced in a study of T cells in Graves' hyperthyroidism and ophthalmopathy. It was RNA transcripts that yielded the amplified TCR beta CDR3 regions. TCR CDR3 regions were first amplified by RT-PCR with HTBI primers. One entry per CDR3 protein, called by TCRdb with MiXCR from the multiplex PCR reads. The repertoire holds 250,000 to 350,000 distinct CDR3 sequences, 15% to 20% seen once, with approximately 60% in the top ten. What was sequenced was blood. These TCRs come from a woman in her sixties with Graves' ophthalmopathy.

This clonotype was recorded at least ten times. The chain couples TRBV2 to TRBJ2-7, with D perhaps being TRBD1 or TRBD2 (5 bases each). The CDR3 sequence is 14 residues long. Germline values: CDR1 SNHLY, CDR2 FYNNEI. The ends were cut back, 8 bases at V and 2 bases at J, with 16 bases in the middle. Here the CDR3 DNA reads TGTGCCAGCCAGGGCGGGCGGCTACCCTACGAGCAGTACTTC. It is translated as CASQGGRLPYEQYF.

CDR3 sequence: CASSLGVGADTQYF. For the CDR3, the DNA is TGCGCCAGCAGTTTGGGGGTAGGGGCAGATACGCAGTATTTT. The chain combines TRBV10-1 with TRBJ2-3; D assignment may be TRBD1 or TRBD2 (5 bases each). This CDR3 comprises 14 residues. The germline gives CDR1 WNHNN, CDR2 SYGVQD (reference sequence). V shed 5 bases and J shed 4 bases, with 13 bases lying between them.

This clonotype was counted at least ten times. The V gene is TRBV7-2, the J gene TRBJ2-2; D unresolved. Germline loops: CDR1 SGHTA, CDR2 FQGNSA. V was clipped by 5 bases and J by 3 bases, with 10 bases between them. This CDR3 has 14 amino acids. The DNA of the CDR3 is TGTGCCAGCAGCCTAATGTTTGACACCGGGGAGCTGTTTTTT. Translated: CASSLMFDTGELFF.